What follows are 8 T cell receptor beta chains derived from one specimen sequenced in a study of T cell changes during pregnancy in multiple sclerosis. Sequencing was performed with immunoSEQ multiplex PCR; in TCRdb, only in-frame clones are kept and a portion is missing. The repertoire consists of tens of thousands of clones, with approximately 90% occurring once and the leading ten covering around 1%. This specimen consisted of peripheral blood, obtained before pregnancy. These TCRs come from a female donor with multiple sclerosis, enrolled in a pregnancy study.

This chain links TRBV29-1 with TRBJ2-3, with TRBD2 matching over 8 bases. The germline CDR1 and CDR2 sequences are SQVTM and ANQGSEA. The CDR3 consists of 14 residues. Trimming cost V 3 bases and J 5 bases; bases outside gene matches: 7. The CDR3 region is CSVDLAGLGDTQYF. The CDR3 nucleotides read TGCAGCGTTGATCTAGCGGGTCTGGGAGATACGCAGTATTTT.

The chain combines TRBV25-1 with TRBJ2-2; D unresolved. Germline CDR1 and CDR2: MGHDK and SYGVNS. The CDR3 is 11 residues long. The V and J ends lost 5 bases and 7 bases respectively, with 5 bases between them. The CDR3 spells CASSFGGELFF. CDR3 in DNA: TGTGCCAGCAGTTTCGGCGGGGAGCTGTTTTTT.

The gene calls are TRBV13 and TRBJ2-4, with D possibly matching TRBD2 (6 bases). Germline CDR1 PRHDT, CDR2 FYEKMQ (reference sequence). The V end lost 8 bases, the J end lost 0 bases, and 8 bases lay between the germline ends. The CDR3 runs to 13 residues. The DNA of the CDR3 is TGTGCCAGCTCGGGGGTAGCCAAAAACATTCAGTACTTC. Its translation is CASSGVAKNIQYF.

The gene calls are TRBV2 and TRBJ2-7; D gene unclear. The germline V gene has CDR1 SNHLY and CDR2 FYNNEI. This CDR3 has 15 residues. V lost 4 bases, J lost 0 bases, and 13 bases lay in between. In nucleotides, the CDR3 is TGTGCCAGCAGTGGAATTGGGCATAGCTCCTACGAGCAGTACTTC. Encoded protein: CASSGIGHSSYEQYF. Looking up the rest from reference TRBV2 and TRBJ2-7 gives the full variable domain: EPEVTQTPSHQVTQMGQEVILRCVPISNHLYFYWYRQILGQKVEFLVSFYNNEISEKSEIFDDQFSVERPDGSNFTLKIRSTKLEDSAMYFCASSGIGHSSYEQYFGPGTRLTVT.

This chain connects TRBV7-9 to TRBJ2-7; TRBD2 is a possible D gene (6 bases). CDR3 size: 15 residues. Germline CDR1 reads SEHNR; CDR2 reads FQNEAQ (reference sequence). The V and J ends lost 5 bases and 3 bases respectively, with 17 bases between them. The chain's CDR3 is CASSHRRENVYEQYF. CDR3 sequence (DNA): TGTGCCAGCAGCCACCGGAGGGAAAACGTCTACGAGCAGTACTTC.

This clone was counted a single time. V gene TRBV28 combines with J gene TRBJ1-2; D is uncertain. The CDR3 has 15 residues. Germline V lookup: CDR1 MDHEN, CDR2 SYDVKM. V lost 2 bases to trimming and J lost 2 bases, with 12 bases between them. The CDR3 bases are TGTGCCAGCAGTTTAGGCAACACCAGAAACTATGGCTACACCTTC. This encodes CASSLGNTRNYGYTF.

The V call is TRBV5-1, the J call TRBJ1-4; perhaps TRBD1 as D (6 bases). Trimming took 5 bases from V and 7 from J, leaving 9 bases between them. CDR1 is SGHRS, CDR2 YFSETQ, per germline. CDR3 length: 12 amino acids. The DNA of the CDR3 is TGCGCCAGCAGATCGGACAGTGAAAAACTGTTTTTT. Amino acids: CASRSDSEKLFF.

This clone was seen more than once but under ten times. The chain uses TRBV5-4 and TRBJ2-1; possibly TRBD2 for D (5 bases). Trimming shortened V by 2 bases and J by 12 bases, and 12 bases separated the two germline ends. The CDR3 spans 12 residues. Germline CDR1 reads SGHNT; CDR2 reads YYREEE (reference sequence). The CDR3 DNA reads as TGTGCCAGCAGCTTCGTCGGGAAAGGGCAGTTCTTC. Translated, it gives CASSFVGKGQFF.